The 5 T cell receptor beta chains below all came from one sample that was sequenced in a study of patients and donors after allogeneic stem cell transplantation. Each CDR3 protein is one row after TCRdb ran MiXCR on the RT-PCR reads. This table holds under 200,000 distinct CDR3 sequences, around 30% found once. What was sequenced was blood, either unsorted or a sorted T cell fraction (not recorded which). The receptors derive from a human donor who was either an allogeneic HSCT recipient or a stem cell or donor lymphocyte infusion donor (not recorded which). It is not recorded whose cells these are; they may come from a transplant donor.

The chain links TRBV3-1 to TRBJ2-6, with D maybe TRBD1 (5 bases). The CDR3 consists of 12 residues. The germline gives CDR1 LGHDT, CDR2 YNNKEL (reference sequence). Trimming took 5 bases from V and 11 from J, leaving 10 bases between them. The CDR3 reads CASSNQGDVLTF. CDR3 coding DNA: TGTGCCAGCAGCAACCAAGGGGACGTCCTGACTTTC.

This clonotype was counted between two and nine times. The CDR3 sequence is CATSRDWGEGGFYNEQFF. The CDR3 nucleotides read TGTGCCACCAGCAGAGATTGGGGAGAGGGGGGATTCTACAATGAGCAGTTCTTC. This chain connects TRBV15 to TRBJ2-1; D possibly uses TRBD1 or TRBD2 (6 bases each). This CDR3 comprises 18 residues. Germline loops: CDR1 LNHNV, CDR2 YYDKDF (reference sequence). V was pared by 0 bases and J by 3 bases, with 18 bases between.

This clonotype appeared a few times. The rearrangement uses TRBV9 and TRBJ2-7; 11 bases are a match to TRBD2. Looked up from germline, CDR1 is SGDLS and CDR2 is YYNGEE. This CDR3 is 17 amino acids long. V shed 2 bases, J shed 0 bases, and the junction held 7 bases outside the gene matches. The CDR3 sequence: CASSVGLAGGSSYEQYF. DNA for the CDR3: TGTGCCAGCAGCGTTGGGCTAGCGGGAGGCAGCTCCTACGAGCAGTACTTC.

The V and J genes are TRBV6-2 or TRBV6-3 and TRBJ2-3, with D possibly called TRBD1 or TRBD2 (5 bases each). Germline V CDR1 and CDR2: MNHEY, SVGEGT. This CDR3 contains 14 residues. V was clipped by 5 bases and J by 2 bases, with 11 bases between them. The CDR3: CASSPGTDTDTQYF. CDR3 nucleotides: TGTGCCAGCAGTCCCGGGACGGACACAGATACGCAGTATTTT.

The chain uses TRBV4-2 and TRBJ1-3; possible D gene TRBD1, 6 bases. V lost 4 bases to trimming and J lost 4 bases, with 11 bases between them. Germline lookup yields CDR1 LGHNA and CDR2 YNFKEQ. The CDR3 loop spans 14 amino acids. CDR3 protein: CASSLDSIGNTIYF. In DNA form, the CDR3 reads TGTGCCAGCAGCCTGGACAGTATAGGAAACACCATATATTTT.